Presented here are 21 T cell receptor beta chains from one specimen sequenced in a study of graft-versus-host responses after intestinal transplantation. Antigen specificity for these receptors is unknown. Libraries were prepared by immunoSEQ multiplex PCR; TCRdb keeps only in-frame clonotypes and omits some of them. There are about 120,000 clones in the sample; 85% to 95% occur only once, and about 0.51% lies in the top ten. The sample here was unstimulated CD8+ T cells sorted from spleen or lymph node cells, taken before intestinal transplant. The receptors shown here come from a human donor who received an intestinal transplant.

This chain joins TRBV28 and TRBJ2-3; D unclear. V was cut by 3 bases and J by 6 bases, with 28 bases left in between. This CDR3 has 19 residues. The V gene's germline CDR1 is MDHEN and CDR2 SYDVKM. In DNA form, the CDR3 reads TGTGCCAGCAGTTTGCTCCTCAGAGGAACGACGGCGCACCCCGATACGCAGTATTTT. Translating it yields CASSLLLRGTTAHPDTQYF. Filled out from reference TRBV28 and TRBJ2-3, the complete variable domain reads DVKVTQSSRYLVKRTGEKVFLECVQDMDHENMFWYRQDPGLGLRLIYFSYDVKMKEKGDIPEGYSVSREKKERFSLILESASTNQTSMYLCASSLLLRGTTAHPDTQYFGPGTRLTVL.

This chain joins TRBV12-5 and TRBJ2-3; D is perhaps TRBD2 (6 bases). V lost 7 bases and J 7 bases, leaving 21 bases between the germline ends. The germline V gene has CDR1 LGHNT and CDR2 FRNRAP. CDR3 length equals 15 residues. This chain's CDR3 is CASAFAGTSTNTQYF. The CDR3 nucleotides are TGTGCTAGTGCCTTCGCCGGTACTAGCACCAATACGCAGTATTTT.

The V call is TRBV27, the J call TRBJ1-5; TRBD1 might be the D (5 bases). Looked up from germline, CDR1 is MNHEY and CDR2 is SMNVEV (reference sequence). Trimming took off 5 bases at V and 0 bases at J, with 11 bases between the two ends. The CDR3 extends over 15 amino acids. The CDR3 is CASSPGLYSNQPQHF. The CDR3 coding sequence is TGTGCCAGCAGTCCAGGGTTGTATAGCAATCAGCCCCAGCATTTT.

J is TRBJ2-7 and V is TRBV5-8; a possible D gene is TRBD2 (6 bases). CDR3 length equals 14 residues. Germline loops: CDR1 SGHTS, CDR2 YDEGEE. The V gene lost 1 base and the J gene lost 7 bases, with 15 bases spanning the gap. This CDR3 is CASSLSGTFGEQYF. In DNA, the CDR3 is TGTGCCAGCAGCTTGTCCGGGACTTTCGGGGAGCAGTACTTC.

This rearrangement joins TRBV7-9 to TRBJ1-1, with unresolved D. The V and J ends lost 5 bases and 5 bases respectively, with 15 bases between them. Germline V CDR1 and CDR2: SEHNR, FQNEAQ (reference sequence). The CDR3 is made up of 14 amino acids. As DNA, the CDR3 is TGTGCCAGCAGCCCGGCTAGCGGGGAGACTGAAGCTTTCTTT. Encoded protein: CASSPASGETEAFF.

This rearrangement joins TRBV7-6 to TRBJ2-7; TRBD2 matches at 7 bases. Germline-derived CDR1 and CDR2 are SGHVS and FNYEAQ. This CDR3 region has 15 residues. Trimming took 1 base from V and 1 from J; bases not matched to a gene: 4. The CDR3 is CASSLEASGSYEQYF. The CDR3 DNA reads TGTGCCAGCAGCTTAGAGGCTAGCGGATCCTACGAGCAGTACTTC. The entire variable domain, with the rest obtained from reference TRBV7-6 and TRBJ2-7, is as follows: GAGVSQSPRYKVTKRGQDVALRCDPISGHVSLYWYRQALGQGPEFLTYFNYEAQQDKSGLPNDRFSAERPEGSISTLTIQRTEQRDSAMYRCASSLEASGSYEQYFGPGTRLTVT.

This clone was observed once. The chain couples TRBV5-8 to TRBJ1-3; possibly TRBD1 for D (5 bases). This CDR3 is built from 13 residues. Germline V gene data show CDR1 as SGHTS and CDR2 as YDEGEE. V gave up 0 bases and J gave up 11 bases, with 12 bases separating them. DNA for the CDR3: TGTGCCAGCAGCTTGGTAGGACAAAGGGCCATATATTTT. It encodes CASSLVGQRAIYF.

V gene TRBV30 combines with J gene TRBJ2-3; D gene ambiguous. CDR1 GTSNPN and CDR2 SVGIG come from the germline V gene (reference sequence). V lost 0 bases and J 4 bases, leaving 8 bases between the germline ends. The CDR3 length is 13 residues. This chain's CDR3 is CAWSVGLSDTQYF. DNA of the CDR3: TGTGCCTGGAGTGTCGGGCTCTCAGATACGCAGTATTTT.

J is TRBJ2-3 and V is TRBV2; D is perhaps TRBD2 (6 bases). V was clipped by 4 bases and J by 0 bases, with 11 bases between them. This CDR3 is built from 15 residues. Germline CDR1 and CDR2: SNHLY and FYNNEI. The CDR3 loop is CASSASESSTDTQYF. The CDR3 coding sequence is TGTGCCAGCAGTGCTAGCGAGAGTAGCACAGATACGCAGTATTTT.

The chain has TRBV9 and TRBJ1-2, with a weak D call TRBD1 (6 bases). Germline V gives CDR1 SGDLS, CDR2 YYNGEE. This CDR3 is built from 15 residues. Trimming removed 0 bases at V and 4 bases at J, with 13 bases between. The CDR3 nucleotides are TGTGCCAGCAGCGTAGAAGGGGGGGCCTTCTATGGCTACACCTTC. Its translation: CASSVEGGAFYGYTF.

This clone was counted a single time. The chain joins TRBV28 to TRBJ2-1; 7 nucleotides align to TRBD2. V was clipped by 4 bases and J by 0 bases; unmatched bases: 9. The length of the CDR3 is 17 residues. Germline V gene data show CDR1 as MDHEN and CDR2 as SYDVKM. The CDR3 sequence is CASSSPREVNSYNEQFF. CDR3 sequence (DNA): TGTGCCAGCAGTTCCCCACGGGAGGTGAACTCCTACAATGAGCAGTTCTTC.

The V and J genes are TRBV27 and TRBJ2-3; either TRBD1 or TRBD2 may supply D (5 bases each). Germline values: CDR1 MNHEY, CDR2 SMNVEV (reference sequence). This CDR3 region has 13 residues. The germline V and J ends were trimmed by 3 bases and 6 bases, with 10 bases remaining between them. The DNA for the CDR3 is TGTGCCAGCAGTTTTGGGACGCCGGATACGCAGTATTTT. Translated, it gives CASSFGTPDTQYF.

About this clone: The junction shows a germline mismatch at one end, possibly a read error. V usage is TRBV30 and J usage is TRBJ2-7; D unclear. CDR1 is GTSNPN, CDR2 SVGIG, per germline (reference sequence). The CDR3 totals 9 residues. The CDR3 DNA is TGTGCCTGGAGTCCCCCACTCAAATTC. As protein: CAWSPPLKF.

This chain joins TRBV13 and TRBJ2-3; 8 nucleotides match TRBD2. The germline gives CDR1 PRHDT, CDR2 FYEKMQ (reference sequence). This CDR3 spans 19 amino acids. V gave up 5 bases and J gave up 0 bases; unmatched junction bases: 16. In nucleotides, the CDR3 is TGTGCCAGCAGCCTTAGCGGGACGGATGATGGGGAGAGCACAGATACGCAGTATTTT. This gives the protein CASSLSGTDDGESTDTQYF.

The chain links TRBV5-1 to TRBJ2-5; 13 bases match TRBD2. V was clipped by 0 bases and J by 3 bases; unmatched bases: 8. The germline CDR1 and CDR2 sequences are SGHRS and YFSETQ. The CDR3 length is 18 residues. CDR3 DNA: TGCGCCAGCAGCTTGGAGGGACTAGCGGGAACGAGGGAAGAGACCCAGTACTTC. It translates to CASSLEGLAGTREETQYF.

The V and J genes are TRBV7-6 and TRBJ1-2; the D gene is possibly TRBD1 (5 bases). The length of the CDR3 is 13 residues. In germline, CDR1 is SGHVS, CDR2 FNYEAQ. Trimming pared 5 bases from V and 6 bases from J, leaving 13 bases between. The CDR3 DNA is TGTGCCAGCAGCATGGGGACGGGTGATGGCTACACCTTC. It specifies CASSMGTGDGYTF.

The rearrangement links TRBV6-1 to TRBJ1-5; D gene unclear. The CDR3 is 13 amino acids. Trimming pared 5 bases from V and 6 bases from J, leaving 11 bases between. Germline V CDR1 and CDR2: MNHNS, SASEGT. The CDR3 spells CASSLGVGQPQHF. Written as DNA, the CDR3 is TGTGCCAGCAGTCTTGGGGTGGGTCAGCCCCAGCATTTT.

This sequence joins TRBV2 and TRBJ1-2; D gene uncertain. This CDR3 contains 15 residues. Germline V lookup: CDR1 SNHLY, CDR2 FYNNEI. Trimming removed 2 bases from V and 0 bases from J, with 10 bases in between. The CDR3 here is CASSEHTWANYGYTF. CDR3 nucleotides: TGTGCCAGCAGTGAACATACGTGGGCTAACTATGGCTACACCTTC.

V is TRBV29-1 and J is TRBJ2-1; the D gene is possibly TRBD2 (5 bases). V was shortened by 6 bases and J by 7 bases, with 13 bases between the two germline ends. The CDR3 has 12 amino acids. Per germline, CDR1 SQVTM and CDR2 ANQGSEA. This CDR3 is CSVGDLLNEQFF. The CDR3 DNA reads as TGCAGCGTCGGGGATCTCCTAAATGAGCAGTTCTTC.

The chain has TRBV27 and TRBJ2-7; perhaps TRBD1 as D (6 bases). The CDR3 has 14 amino acids. In germline, CDR1 is MNHEY, CDR2 SMNVEV (reference sequence). The ends were cut back, 0 bases at V and 3 bases at J, with 9 bases in the middle. This CDR3 is CASSLSTRGYEQYF. The DNA of the CDR3 is TGTGCCAGCAGTTTATCGACCAGGGGCTACGAGCAGTACTTC.

The count of this clone is one. The chain has TRBV5-6 and TRBJ2-3; D may correspond to TRBD1 or TRBD2 (6 bases each). CDR1 and CDR2 (germline): SGHDT, YYEEEE. Trimming left V 0 bases short and J 4 bases short, with 18 bases between. The CDR3 sequence is 17 residues long. The CDR3 DNA reads TGTGCCAGCAGCTTGGAGGGGGGAGGAAGATCGCCAGATACGCAGTATTTT. Translating it yields CASSLEGGGRSPDTQYF.